The T cell receptor (beta chain) under discussion was sequenced for a study of regulatory T cells in long-lasting Graves disease. Described time point: newly diagnosed GD, antithyroid drugs for less than 3 months. Scientists built the TCR library using RNA that was extracted from PBMCs. To make TCR beta libraries, researchers used iRepertoire HTBI primers and Arm-PCR of CDR3 regions. TCRdb reprocessed the multiplex PCR reads with MiXCR, giving one entry per CDR3 protein. The sample records 400,000 to 450,000 distinct CDR3 sequences, about 15% being singletons. This clonotype showed up many times. Trimming took 10 bases from V and 2 from J; bases not matched to a gene: 8. This CDR3 region has 14 residues. Germline CDR1 and CDR2: MDHEN and SYDVKM. The same sample was also used in a study of T cells in Graves' hyperthyroidism and ophthalmopathy. That report adds: Orbital computed tomography, thyroid ultrasound, serum thyroxine and TRAb, and clinical symptoms together informed the diagnoses.

The sequence derives from a young woman with Graves disease. The sample was peripheral blood mononuclear cells (PBMCs), taken at new diagnosis, from a patient treated with antithyroid drugs. The V and J genes are TRBV28 and TRBJ2-7; 10 bases are a match to TRBD1. This chain's CDR3 is CAIGTGTGAYEQYF. CDR3 in DNA: TGTGCCATCGGGACCGGGACAGGGGCCTACGAGCAGTACTTC.